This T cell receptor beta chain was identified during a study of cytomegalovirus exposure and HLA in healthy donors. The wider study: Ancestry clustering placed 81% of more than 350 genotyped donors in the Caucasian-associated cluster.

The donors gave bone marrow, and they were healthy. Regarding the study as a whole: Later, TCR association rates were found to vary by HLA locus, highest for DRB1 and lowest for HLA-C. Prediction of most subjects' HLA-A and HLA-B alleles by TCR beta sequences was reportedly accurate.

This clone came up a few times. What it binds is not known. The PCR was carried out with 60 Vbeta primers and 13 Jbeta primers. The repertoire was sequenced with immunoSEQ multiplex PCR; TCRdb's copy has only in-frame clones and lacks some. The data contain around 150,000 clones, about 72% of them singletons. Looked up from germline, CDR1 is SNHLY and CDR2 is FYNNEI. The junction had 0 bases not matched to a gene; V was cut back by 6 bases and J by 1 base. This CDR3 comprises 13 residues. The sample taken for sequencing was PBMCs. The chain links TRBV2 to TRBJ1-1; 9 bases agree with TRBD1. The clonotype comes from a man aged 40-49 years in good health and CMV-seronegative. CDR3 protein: CASRGQGNTEAFF. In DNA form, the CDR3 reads TGTGCCAGCAGGGGACAGGGGAACACTGAAGCTTTCTTT.